This T cell receptor beta chain was sequenced for a study of blood T cells in healthy people across ages (dated by TCRdb to 2013 to 2016). With regard to the full study: In model experiments, template switching captured roughly one uniquely barcoded TCR beta cDNA molecule for every two T cells. Using deep sequencing normalized with unique cDNA molecular identifiers, the study measured how TCR beta repertoire diversity changes with age. The donors were split into four age groups: young (average 16 years), middle-aged (39), aged (approximately 60) and long-lived (approximately 80). Two additional independent replicas of 1 million unique cDNA reads from the same blood draw were analyzed for two donors (one aged 18 to 29 and one aged 80 or older).

This clonotype was detected a few times. The antigen this receptor binds is unknown. The sample holds no much larger clone one base away, and base qualities are not on file. The library was produced with 5' RACE. The sequencer listed for this sample is Illumina HiSeq 2500. A second 7 to 11 cycle PCR used a sample-barcoded 5' primer and a J-beta primer mix. A unique molecular identifier was introduced onto each TCR beta cDNA molecule by a template-switch 5' adaptor carrying 12 random nucleotides. Each sample yielded at least 3 million CDR3-containing paired-end reads. First-strand cDNA synthesis was performed from all RNA using the Mint cDNA synthesis kit, with priming by a TRBC-specific oligonucleotide. Following uracil-DNA glycosylase treatment, all cDNA underwent a first 18-cycle PCR with the universal primers M1SS and BC2_uni_R. The authors processed their data as follows. Normalization of each sample was performed by random selection of 1 million high-quality reads, each carrying a distinct molecular identifier. Instead of being binned into consensus sequences, reads with shared molecular identifiers were discarded. MiTCR, set to a Q25 quality threshold and the strictest error-elimination algorithm, was used for CDR3 identification, clonotype clustering and error correction. A nonparametric unseen species model with Euler transformation was used to estimate lower-bound total TCR beta diversity. TCRdb cleaned the public reads at Q25 with fastp, built clones with MiXCR and kept in-frame beta chains. For every CDR3 protein sequence, its rows merge into one entry that carries the most common genes and DNA. The V and J calls, along with clone size, are taken from TCRdb and not from the paper's own processing. The sample table shows under 700,000 distinct CDR3 sequences, and less than 25% are seen once. The ten most abundant clones make up less than 9% of the sample.

Systemically healthy Caucasian individuals from Russia, about 38 in total and aged about 6 to 90 years, were included as donors. Each donor gave ten milliliters of peripheral blood, collected into EDTA-treated Vacutainer tubes. PBMCs were isolated by Ficoll-Paque density-gradient centrifugation, with at least 6.5 million obtained per sample. Total RNA was extracted from PBMCs with Trizol reagent, with at least 6 micrograms obtained per sample. The percentages of naive CD45RAhigh/CD27high T cells were determined by flow cytometry on a PBMC aliquot from every donor. What the study reported, not specific to this receptor: Compared with the aged group, the long-lived group had more naive CD4+ T cells, fewer expanded clones and increased TCR diversity, suggesting age selection. Bulk unsorted PBMC profiling prevented conclusive comparison of naive and antigen-experienced compartments. Estimates of total diversity based on one million sequenced T cells were considered lower bounds and underestimates. Because the CMV infection status of the donors was unknown, age-related changes in expanded clonotypes may potentially have been confounded. Observed TCR beta diversity per million T cells fell roughly linearly with age, and a significant reduction was already apparent by age approximately 40. The percentage of naive T cells measured by flow cytometry correlated strongly with observed TCR beta diversity.

According to the germline V gene (reference sequence), CDR1 reads MNHEY and CDR2 reads SMNVEV. The junction shows trimming of 6 bases on V and 2 bases on J, and the gene matches do not reach 9 bases of it. There are 16 amino acids in the CDR3, from cysteine to phenylalanine inclusive. CDR3 DNA is the only sequence kept; it has 48 bases, read in frame from the first base. The same data also contributed to another study, on T cells of mothers and their children. The second study's paper adds: Nine systemically healthy Caucasian individuals, comprising three mothers and their six children, were included as donors. cDNA synthesis used all of the extracted RNA, with roughly 1.5 ug of RNA in each 15 ul reaction. Sample barcodes and 2-4 random nucleotides were added via the M1S primer in the second PCR. Over 10 million TCR beta CDR3 reads came from each mother, compared with about 3 million reads from each child. In both related and unrelated pairs, thymic selection shapes the output of TCR recombination in a similar way, with inherited differences having only a minor effect. Normalized repertoire overlap was always found to be slightly, but never significantly, higher in related mother-child pairs than in unrelated mother-child pairs. No persistent microchimeric T cell clones were found, with a detection sensitivity of roughly 99 clones per million clonotypes. In the study, deep NGS was used to compare the TCR beta repertoires of mothers and children, and features distinguishing related mother-child pairs from unrelated individuals were sought. On average, the children were around 11 +/- 4 years old, while the mothers were approximately 41 +/- 4 years old. Libraries were sequenced on Illumina HiSeq 2000 with 100+100 nt paired-end reads after adapter ligation with NEBNext reagents. Mother and child libraries were prepared a month apart and sequenced in separate runs to prevent cross-contamination. For each donor, between about 450,000 and 2,300,000 distinct TCR beta clonotypes were identified. Naive TCR beta clonotypes were estimated from low-frequency clonotypes matched to each donor's FACS-determined naive share, without sorting.

Here the chain combines TRBV27 and TRBJ2-3; TRBD2 lines up with 9 middle nucleotides. The sample taken for sequencing was blood. This clonotype was sampled from a boy younger than 18 in good health. The CDR3 amino acid sequence is: CASRLWGTSPTDTQYF. DNA sequence: TGTGCCAGCAGACTATGGGGGACTAGCCCCACAGATACGCAGTATTTT.